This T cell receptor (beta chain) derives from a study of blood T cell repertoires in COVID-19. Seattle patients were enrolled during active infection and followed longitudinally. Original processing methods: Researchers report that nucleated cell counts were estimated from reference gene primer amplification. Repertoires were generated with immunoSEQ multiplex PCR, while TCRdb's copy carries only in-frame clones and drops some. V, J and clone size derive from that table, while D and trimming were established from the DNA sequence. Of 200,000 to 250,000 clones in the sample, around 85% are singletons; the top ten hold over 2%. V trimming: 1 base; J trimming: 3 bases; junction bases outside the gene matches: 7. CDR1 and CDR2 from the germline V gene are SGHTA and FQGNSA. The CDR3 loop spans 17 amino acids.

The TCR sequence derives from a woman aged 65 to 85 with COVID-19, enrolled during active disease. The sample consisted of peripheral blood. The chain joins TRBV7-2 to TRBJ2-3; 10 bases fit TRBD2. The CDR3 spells CASSLGPSGSGTDTQYF. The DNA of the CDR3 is TGTGCCAGCAGCTTAGGACCTAGCGGGAGTGGGACAGATACGCAGTATTTT.